The entry below gives a single T cell receptor (beta chain) sequence along with its context. What it recognizes is unknown. The data derive from a study of cytomegalovirus exposure and HLA in healthy donors. Between the trimmed V and J ends, which lost 6 bases and 4 bases, there was a span of 12 bases. The CDR3 runs to 13 residues. CDR1 is MNHEY, CDR2 SMNVEV, per germline (reference sequence). Whole-study results and caveats: The authors enumerated over 150 TCR beta chains as linked to cytomegalovirus. In a later analysis, at a false discovery rate of 0.05, approximately 18,000 TCR beta sequences were associated with HLA alleles. High sensitivity and specificity were reportedly achieved when the classifier diagnosed cytomegalovirus status. In a later analysis, an Asian-associated ancestry cluster reportedly showed fewer N-insertions than the roughly 650-donor mean.

In the PCR, 60 Vbeta and 13 Jbeta primers were used. Data came from immunoSEQ multiplex PCR; TCRdb stores just in-frame clones and leaves some out. The sample yields some 200,000 clones, about three quarters seen once. Sequenced: PBMCs. This sequence originates from a man between 40 and 49 years old in good health and CMV-seronegative. This chain connects TRBV27 to TRBJ1-1, with TRBD1 as a possible D gene (5 bases). The CDR3 DNA sequence: TGTGCCAGCAGCCTCCTGGGGGGCACTGAAGCTTTCTTT. Translating it yields CASSLLGGTEAFF.